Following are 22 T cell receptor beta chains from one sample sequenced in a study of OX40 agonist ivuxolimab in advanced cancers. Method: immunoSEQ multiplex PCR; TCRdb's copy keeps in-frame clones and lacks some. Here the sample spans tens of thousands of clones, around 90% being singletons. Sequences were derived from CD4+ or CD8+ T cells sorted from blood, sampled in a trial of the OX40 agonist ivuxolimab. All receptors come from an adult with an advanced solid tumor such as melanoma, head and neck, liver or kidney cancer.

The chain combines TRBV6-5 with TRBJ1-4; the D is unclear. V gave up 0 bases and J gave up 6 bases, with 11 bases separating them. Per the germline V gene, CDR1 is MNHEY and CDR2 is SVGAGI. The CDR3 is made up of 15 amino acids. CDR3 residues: CASSYSVSGYEKLFF. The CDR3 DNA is TGTGCCAGCAGTTACTCGGTTTCGGGGTATGAAAAACTGTTTTTT.

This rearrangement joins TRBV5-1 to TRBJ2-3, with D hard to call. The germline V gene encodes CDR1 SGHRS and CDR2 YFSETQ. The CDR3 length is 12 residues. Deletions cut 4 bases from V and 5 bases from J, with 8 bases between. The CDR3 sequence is CASSQKRDTQYF. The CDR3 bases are TGCGCCAGCAGCCAGAAAAGAGATACGCAGTATTTT. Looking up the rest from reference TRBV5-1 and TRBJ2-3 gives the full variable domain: KAGVTQTPRYLIKTRGQQVTLSCSPISGHRSVSWYQQTPGQGLQFLFEYFSETQRNKGNFPGRFSGRQFSNSRSEMNVSTLELGDSALYLCASSQKRDTQYFGPGTRLTVL.

The CDR3 here is CASRRTLAEQYF. The CDR3 DNA reads as TGTGCCAGTCGACGGACTCTCGCCGAGCAGTACTTC. The rearrangement joins TRBV28 to TRBJ2-7, with a weak D call TRBD2 (5 bases). The CDR3 covers 12 residues. Deletions cut 9 bases from V and 6 bases from J, with 15 bases between. Germline CDR1 MDHEN, CDR2 SYDVKM.

This CDR3 is CASSPPGLARTGELFF. In nucleotides, the CDR3 is TGTGCCAGCTCACCACCTGGACTAGCTAGAACCGGGGAGCTGTTTTTT. This chain connects TRBV18 to TRBJ2-2, with TRBD2 matching 8 bases. V lost 0 bases and J lost 5; bases outside the gene matches: 5. In germline, CDR1 is KGHSH, CDR2 LQKENI. CDR3 length: 16 amino acids. Variable domain in full (rest from reference TRBV18 and TRBJ2-2): NAGVMQNPRHLVRRRGQEARLRCSPMKGHSHVYWYRQLPEEGLKFMVYLQKENIIDESGMPKERFSAEFPKEGPSILRIQQVVRGDSAAYFCASSPPGLARTGELFFGEGSRLTVL.

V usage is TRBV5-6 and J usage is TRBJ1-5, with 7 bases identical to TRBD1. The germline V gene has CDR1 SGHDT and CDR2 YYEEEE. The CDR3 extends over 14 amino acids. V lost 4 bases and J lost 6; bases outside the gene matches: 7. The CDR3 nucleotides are TGTGCCAGCAGCCGAGACAGGGCTGGTCAGCCCCAGCATTTT. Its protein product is CASSRDRAGQPQHF.

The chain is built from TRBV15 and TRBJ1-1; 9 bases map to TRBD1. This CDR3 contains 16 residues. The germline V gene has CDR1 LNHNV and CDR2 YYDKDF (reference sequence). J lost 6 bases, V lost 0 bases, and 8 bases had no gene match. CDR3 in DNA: TGTGCCACCAGCAGAGATGTGGGACAGGGTTTTCCTGAAGCTTTCTTT. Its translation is CATSRDVGQGFPEAFF.

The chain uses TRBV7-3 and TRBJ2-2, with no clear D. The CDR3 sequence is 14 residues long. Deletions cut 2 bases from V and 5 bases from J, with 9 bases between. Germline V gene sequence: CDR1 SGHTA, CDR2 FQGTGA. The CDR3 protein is CASSLLGPTGELFF. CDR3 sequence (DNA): TGTGCCAGCAGCTTACTAGGACCAACCGGGGAGCTGTTTTTT.

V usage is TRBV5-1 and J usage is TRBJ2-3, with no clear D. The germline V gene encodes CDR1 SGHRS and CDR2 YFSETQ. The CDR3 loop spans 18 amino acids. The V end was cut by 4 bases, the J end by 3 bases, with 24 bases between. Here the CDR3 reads CASSNPSRQASRTDTQYF. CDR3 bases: TGCGCCAGCAGCAACCCCTCGAGACAAGCGAGCAGGACAGATACGCAGTATTTT.

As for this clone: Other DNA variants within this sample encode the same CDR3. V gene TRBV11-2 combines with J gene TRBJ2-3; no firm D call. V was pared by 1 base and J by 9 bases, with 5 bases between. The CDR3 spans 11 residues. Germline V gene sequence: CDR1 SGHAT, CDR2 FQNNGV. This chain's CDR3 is CASSLGGTQYF. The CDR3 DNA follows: TGTGCCAGCAGCTTAGGGGGAACGCAGTATTTT.

The CDR3 is CASSEALYPSGANVLTF. The DNA for the CDR3 is TGTGCCAGCAGTGAAGCGCTCTATCCCTCCGGGGCCAACGTCCTGACTTTC. This chain links TRBV6-1 with TRBJ2-6; D unresolved. V dropped 0 bases and J dropped 4 bases, with 13 bases sitting between them. The CDR3 totals 17 residues. Germline CDR1 MNHNS, CDR2 SASEGT.

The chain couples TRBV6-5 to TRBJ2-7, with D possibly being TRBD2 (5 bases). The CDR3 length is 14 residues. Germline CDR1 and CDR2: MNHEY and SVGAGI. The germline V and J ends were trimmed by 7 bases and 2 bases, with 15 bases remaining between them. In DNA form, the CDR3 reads TGTGCCAGCATATCGGGATTCGACACCTACGAGCAGTACTTC. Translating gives CASISGFDTYEQYF.

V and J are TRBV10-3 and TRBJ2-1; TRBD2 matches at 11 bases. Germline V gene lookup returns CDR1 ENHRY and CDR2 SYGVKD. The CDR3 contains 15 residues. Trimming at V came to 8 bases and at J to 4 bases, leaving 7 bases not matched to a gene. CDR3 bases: TGTGCCATCGGATTCGGGACTAGCGGTTACAATGAGCAGTTCTTC. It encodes CAIGFGTSGYNEQFF.

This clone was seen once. The chain's CDR3 is CASRSEGRADTQYF. For the CDR3, the DNA is TGCGCCAGCAGATCCGAGGGCCGTGCTGATACGCAGTATTTT. J is TRBJ2-3 and V is TRBV5-1; weak D call: TRBD2 (5 bases). Germline V gene data show CDR1 as SGHRS and CDR2 as YFSETQ. With 5 bases removed from V and 6 bases from J, the gap between germline ends came to 16 bases. The CDR3 spans 14 residues.

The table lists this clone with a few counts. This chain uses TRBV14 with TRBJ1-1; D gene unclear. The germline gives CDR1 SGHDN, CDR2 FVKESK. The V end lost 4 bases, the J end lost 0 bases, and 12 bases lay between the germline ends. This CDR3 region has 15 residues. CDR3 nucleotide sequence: TGTGCCAGCAGCCCTCAAGGACTGATGAACACTGAAGCTTTCTTT. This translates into CASSPQGLMNTEAFF.

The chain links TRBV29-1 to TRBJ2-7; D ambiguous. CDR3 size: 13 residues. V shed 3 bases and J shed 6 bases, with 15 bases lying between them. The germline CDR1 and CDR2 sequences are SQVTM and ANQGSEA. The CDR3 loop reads CSVEYSGSGEQYF. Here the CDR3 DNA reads TGCAGCGTTGAGTACTCGGGTTCCGGCGAGCAGTACTTC.

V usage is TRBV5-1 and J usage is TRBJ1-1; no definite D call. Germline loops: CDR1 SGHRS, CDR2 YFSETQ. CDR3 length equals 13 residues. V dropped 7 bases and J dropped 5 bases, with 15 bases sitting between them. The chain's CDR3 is CASARAGRTEAFF. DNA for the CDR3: TGCGCCAGCGCCCGGGCTGGGAGGACTGAAGCTTTCTTT.

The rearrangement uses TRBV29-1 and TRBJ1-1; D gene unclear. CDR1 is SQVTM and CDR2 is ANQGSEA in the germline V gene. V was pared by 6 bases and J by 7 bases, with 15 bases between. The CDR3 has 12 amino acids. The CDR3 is CSVAETGVEAFF. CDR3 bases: TGCAGCGTCGCCGAAACGGGAGTTGAAGCTTTCTTT. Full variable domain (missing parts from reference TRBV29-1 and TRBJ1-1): SAVISQKPSRDICQRGTSLTIQCQVDSQVTMMFWYRQQPGQSLTLIATANQGSEATYESGFVIDKFPISRPNLTFSTLTVSNMSPEDSSIYLCSVAETGVEAFFGQGTRLTVV.

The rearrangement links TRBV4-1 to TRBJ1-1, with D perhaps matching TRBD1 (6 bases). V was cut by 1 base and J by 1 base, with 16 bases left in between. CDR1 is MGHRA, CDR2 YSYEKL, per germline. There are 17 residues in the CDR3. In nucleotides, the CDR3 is TGCGCCAGCAGCCAAGGTTTAGGGGGACACACGAACACTGAAGCTTTCTTT. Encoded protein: CASSQGLGGHTNTEAFF.

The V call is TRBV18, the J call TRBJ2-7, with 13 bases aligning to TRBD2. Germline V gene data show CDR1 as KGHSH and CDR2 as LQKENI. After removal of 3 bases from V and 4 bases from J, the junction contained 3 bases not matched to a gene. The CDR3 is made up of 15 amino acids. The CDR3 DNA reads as TGTGCCAGCTCACCCCCGACTAGCGGGAGGTACGAGCAGTACTTC. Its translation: CASSPPTSGRYEQYF.

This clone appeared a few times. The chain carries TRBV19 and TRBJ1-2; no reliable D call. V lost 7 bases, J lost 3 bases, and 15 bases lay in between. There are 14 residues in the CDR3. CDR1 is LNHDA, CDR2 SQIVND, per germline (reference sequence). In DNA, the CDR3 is TGTGCCAGTAATCACCTGAGAAGAGACTATGGCTACACCTTC. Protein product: CASNHLRRDYGYTF.

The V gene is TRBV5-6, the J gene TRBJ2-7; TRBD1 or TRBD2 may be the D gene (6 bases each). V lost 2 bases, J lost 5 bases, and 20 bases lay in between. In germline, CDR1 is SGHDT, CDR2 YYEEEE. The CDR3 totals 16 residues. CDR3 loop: CASSFQQGLPINEQYF. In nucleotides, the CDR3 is TGTGCCAGCAGCTTTCAACAGGGACTCCCAATCAACGAGCAGTACTTC.

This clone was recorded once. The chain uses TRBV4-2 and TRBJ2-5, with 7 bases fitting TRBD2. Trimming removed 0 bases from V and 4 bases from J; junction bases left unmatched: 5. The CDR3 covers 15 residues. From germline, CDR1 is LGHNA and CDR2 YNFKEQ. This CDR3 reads CASSQDPGGGETQYF. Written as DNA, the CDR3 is TGTGCCAGCAGCCAAGACCCGGGGGGAGGAGAGACCCAGTACTTC.